These T cell receptor beta chains were read from a single sample in a study of shared clonotypes between healthy human individuals. Sequencing used immunoSEQ multiplex PCR; TCRdb keeps in-frame clones, though not all of them. The table has some 650,000 clones, approximately 97% seen once; the top ten hold less than 0.065%. Sequences were obtained from naive CD4+ T cells sorted from blood. These receptors were collected from a young woman in good health. CDR3s include the opening cysteine and the closing phenylalanine or tryptophan. Rows give clone size only sometimes, using once, few, many, or a class for an expanded clone.

clone size,V gene,CDR3 protein
-,TRBV28,CASSRGHYGYTF
-,TRBV7-2,CASSLSGQGNQPQHF
-,TRBV6-5,CASSYSPQRGEQYF
-,TRBV9,CASSSRGVSSYNEQFF
-,TRBV4-1,CASSQEAGLHEQYF
once,TRBV2,CASGERETNEKLFF
-,TRBV4-2,CASSQENYAGGAEGSTDTQYF
-,TRBV6-1,CASSEGGSGNTIYF
-,TRBV2,CASSIRGTQYF
-,TRBV5-1,CASSLGLDFDTQYF
-,TRBV6-5,CASSYRGNTGELFF
-,TRBV2,CASRAAGANVLTF
-,TRBV4-1,CASSQEHYYKQYF
-,TRBV28,CASSLSGDGNTIYF
-,TRBV7-9,CASSLAPTGNTEAFF
-,TRBV6-5,CASSYSAVGGPRFF
-,TRBV28,CASSLSWAGGFSNEQFF
-,TRBV2,CASRDREGTEAFF
-,TRBV4-2,CASSQELAGAYNEQFF
once,TRBV18,CASSSRGQMRETQYF
-,TRBV14,CASSGLGLAGENEQFF
-,TRBV2,CASSTFLSGNQPQHF
-,TRBV2,CASSVAGIGQFF
-,TRBV25-1,CASSEASTGIDTIYF
-,TRBV28,CASSGAGSPRDTQYF
once,TRBV5-4,CASSLNGQGRPEQYF
-,TRBV6-5,CASSYDRGSYNEQFF
-,TRBV11-3,CASSLDGAPYEQYF
-,TRBV9,CASRENQPQHF
-,TRBV2,CASSAQGGTIYGYTF
-,TRBV6-1,CASRGDQPQHF
-,TRBV6-6,CASWRGLDNEQFF
-,TRBV5-1,CASSGTSGTFHEQYF
once,TRBV2,CASRWWETQYF
-,TRBV4-1,CASRPGLLKRSNEKLFF
-,TRBV27,CASSSVWGSHIQYF
-,TRBV20-1,CSARRSTEAFF
-,TRBV15,CATSRDGYGGHSYEQYF
-,TRBV6-6,CASSTPGTSGYEQYF
-,TRBV6-5,CASSSGGRLNTEAFF
-,TRBV15,CATSRTNTGELFF
-,TRBV5-1,CASSVDLRNTIYF
-,TRBV29-1,CSVGLAGFGEQYF
-,TRBV6-5,CASSQWGNTEAFF
once,TRBV29-1,CSGQRERGYEQYF
-,TRBV15,CATSRDHLDRGLVWKETQYF
-,TRBV5-1,CASSLRSSGVQETQYF
-,TRBV10-3,CAISGDSGRDYNEQFF
-,TRBV5-4,CASSQTSAGTEAFF
once,TRBV11-1,CASSLVLGGEQYF
-,TRBV19,CASSTYRVQHF
-,TRBV18,CASSQGQMETQYF
-,TRBV29-1,CSVPEESSYNEQFF
-,TRBV5-6,CASSRKGQVGNQPQHF